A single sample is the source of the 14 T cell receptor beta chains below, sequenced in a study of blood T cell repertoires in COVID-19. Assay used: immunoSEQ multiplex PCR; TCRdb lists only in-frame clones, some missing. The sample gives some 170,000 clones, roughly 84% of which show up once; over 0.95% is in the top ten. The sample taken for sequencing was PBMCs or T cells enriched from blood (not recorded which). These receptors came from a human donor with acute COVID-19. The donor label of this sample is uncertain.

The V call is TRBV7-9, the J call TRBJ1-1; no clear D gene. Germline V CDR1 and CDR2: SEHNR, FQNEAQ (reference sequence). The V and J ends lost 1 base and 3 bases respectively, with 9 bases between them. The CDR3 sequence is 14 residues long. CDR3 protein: CASSLGERYTEAFF. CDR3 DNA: TGTGCCAGCAGCTTAGGGGAGAGATACACTGAAGCTTTCTTT. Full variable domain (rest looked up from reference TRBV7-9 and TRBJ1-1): DTGVSQNPRHKITKRGQNVTFRCDPISEHNRLYWYRQTLGQGPEFLTYFQNEAQLEKSRLLSDRFSAERPKGSFSTLEIQRTEQGDSAMYLCASSLGERYTEAFFGQGTRLTVV.

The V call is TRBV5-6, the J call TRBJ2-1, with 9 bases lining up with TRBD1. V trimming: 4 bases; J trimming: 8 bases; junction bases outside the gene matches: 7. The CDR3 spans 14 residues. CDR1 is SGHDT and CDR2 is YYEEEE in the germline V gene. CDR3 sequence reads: CASSDGTGLHEQFF. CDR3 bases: TGTGCCAGCAGCGATGGGACAGGGCTGCATGAGCAGTTCTTC.

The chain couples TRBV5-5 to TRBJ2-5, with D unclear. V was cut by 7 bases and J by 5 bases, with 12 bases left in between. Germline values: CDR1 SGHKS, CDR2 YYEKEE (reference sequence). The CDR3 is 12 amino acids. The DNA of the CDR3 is TGTGCCAGCGCCCCTCTCAGGGAGACCCAGTACTTC. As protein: CASAPLRETQYF.

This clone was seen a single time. The CDR3 coding sequence is TGTGCCAGCACAGTAGGGAGGAACACTGAAGCTTTCTTT. Its protein product is CASTVGRNTEAFF. The chain links TRBV6-5 to TRBJ1-1; no clear D. Per germline, CDR1 MNHEY and CDR2 SVGAGI. The CDR3 sequence is 13 residues long. The germline V and J ends were trimmed by 7 bases and 1 base, with 10 bases remaining between them.

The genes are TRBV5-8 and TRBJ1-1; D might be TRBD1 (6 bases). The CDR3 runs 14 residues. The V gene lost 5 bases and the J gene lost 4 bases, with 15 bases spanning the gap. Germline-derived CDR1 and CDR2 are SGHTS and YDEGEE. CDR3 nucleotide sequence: TGTGCCAGCAGTTACCTGCCAGGGGCCACTGAAGCTTTCTTT. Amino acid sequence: CASSYLPGATEAFF.

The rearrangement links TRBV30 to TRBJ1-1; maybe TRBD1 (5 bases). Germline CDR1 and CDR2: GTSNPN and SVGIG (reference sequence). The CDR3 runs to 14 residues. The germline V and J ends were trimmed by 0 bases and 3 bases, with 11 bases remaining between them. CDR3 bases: TGTGCCTGGAGTGTCGACAGTTTTCACACTGAAGCTTTCTTT. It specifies CAWSVDSFHTEAFF.

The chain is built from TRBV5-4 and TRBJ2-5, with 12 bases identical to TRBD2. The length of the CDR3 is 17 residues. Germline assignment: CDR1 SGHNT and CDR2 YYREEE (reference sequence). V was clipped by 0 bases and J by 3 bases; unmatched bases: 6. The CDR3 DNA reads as TGTGCCAGCAGCTTGGGGCTAGCGGGGGGGAAAGAAGAGACCCAGTACTTC. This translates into CASSLGLAGGKEETQYF.

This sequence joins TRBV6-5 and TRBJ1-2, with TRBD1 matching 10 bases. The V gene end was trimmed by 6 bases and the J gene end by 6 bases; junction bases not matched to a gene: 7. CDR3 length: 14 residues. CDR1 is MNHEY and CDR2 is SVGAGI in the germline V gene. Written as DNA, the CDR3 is TGTGCCAGCAGGAAGGGTGGACAGGGGGATGGCTACACCTTC. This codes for CASRKGGQGDGYTF.

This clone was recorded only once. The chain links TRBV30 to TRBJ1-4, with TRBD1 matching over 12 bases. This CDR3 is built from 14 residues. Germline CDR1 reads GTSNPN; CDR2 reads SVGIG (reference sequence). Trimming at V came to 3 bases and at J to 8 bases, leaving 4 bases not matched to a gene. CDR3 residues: CAWSRDRGREKLFF. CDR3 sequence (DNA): TGTGCCTGGAGCAGGGACAGGGGGCGAGAAAAACTGTTTTTT.

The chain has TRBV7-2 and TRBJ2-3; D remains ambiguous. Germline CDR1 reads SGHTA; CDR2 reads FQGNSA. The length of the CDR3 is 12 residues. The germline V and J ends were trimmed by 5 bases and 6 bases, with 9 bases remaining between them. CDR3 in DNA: TGTGCCAGCAGCCCTTATCAGGATACGCAGTATTTT. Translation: CASSPYQDTQYF.

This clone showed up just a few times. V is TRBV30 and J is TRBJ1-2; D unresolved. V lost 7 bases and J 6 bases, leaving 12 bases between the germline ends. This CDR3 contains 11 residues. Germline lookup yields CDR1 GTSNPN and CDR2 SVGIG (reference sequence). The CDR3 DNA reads TGTGCCTCATGGAGGGCTGATGGCTACACCTTC. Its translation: CASWRADGYTF.

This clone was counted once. DNA for the CDR3: TGCGCCAGCAGCATTCGAGCGGGGGGGCCGGGTGAGCAGTTCTTC. Amino acids: CASSIRAGGPGEQFF. V gene TRBV5-1 combines with J gene TRBJ2-1, with 10 bases fitting TRBD2. CDR1 is SGHRS and CDR2 is YFSETQ in the germline V gene. The CDR3 consists of 15 residues. Trimming cost V 4 bases and J 9 bases; bases outside gene matches: 10. Full variable domain (rest looked up from reference TRBV5-1 and TRBJ2-1): KAGVTQTPRYLIKTRGQQVTLSCSPISGHRSVSWYQQTPGQGLQFLFEYFSETQRNKGNFPGRFSGRQFSNSRSEMNVSTLELGDSALYLCASSIRAGGPGEQFFGPGTRLTVL.

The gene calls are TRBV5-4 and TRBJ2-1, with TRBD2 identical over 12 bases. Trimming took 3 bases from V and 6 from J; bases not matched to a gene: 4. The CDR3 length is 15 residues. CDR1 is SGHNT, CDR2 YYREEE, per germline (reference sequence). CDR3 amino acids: CASSSSGGGFNEQFF. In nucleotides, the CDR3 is TGTGCCAGCAGCTCTAGCGGGGGGGGTTTCAATGAGCAGTTCTTC.

The CDR3 sequence is CASSFLILQGEETQYF. CDR3 DNA sequence: TGTGCCAGCAGTTTCCTCATCCTACAGGGAGAAGAGACCCAGTACTTC. This chain uses TRBV28 with TRBJ2-5, with D perhaps matching TRBD1 (6 bases). The CDR3 length is 16 residues. The germline gives CDR1 MDHEN, CDR2 SYDVKM. The V end lost 3 bases, the J end lost 3 bases, and 17 bases lay between the germline ends. Filled out from reference TRBV28 and TRBJ2-5, the complete variable domain reads DVKVTQSSRYLVKRTGEKVFLECVQDMDHENMFWYRQDPGLGLRLIYFSYDVKMKEKGDIPEGYSVSREKKERFSLILESASTNQTSMYLCASSFLILQGEETQYFGPGTRLLVL.